The 17 T cell receptor beta chains presented below share a single source sample, sequenced in a study of cytomegalovirus exposure and HLA in healthy donors (dated by TCRdb to the late 2010s). Library prep was done by the immunoSEQ multiplex PCR assay. For the multiplex PCR, a mixture combining 60 forward primers for TCR Vbeta segments and 13 reverse primers for TCR Jbeta segments was used. Held by TCRdb, this immuneACCESS table contains in-frame sequences only and omits some clones. Under half of the omission traces to an unresolved V gene where checked; the cause of the rest is unknown. This sample holds approximately 190,000 clones; almost 70% were observed only once. The top ten clonotypes cover 2.6% of the sample. Sequences were obtained from PBMCs. These receptor sequences come from a man aged 40-49 years in good health and CMV-seropositive.

This chain uses TRBV5-6 with TRBJ2-2; 9 nucleotides match TRBD2. Germline CDR1 and CDR2: SGHDT and YYEEEE. J lost 3 bases, V lost 0 bases, and 9 bases had no gene match. This CDR3 comprises 18 residues. Here the CDR3 DNA reads TGTGCCAGCAGCTTGGTTGGGCGGGGGGGCCGATACACCGGGGAGCTGTTTTTT. Its translation is CASSLVGRGGRYTGELFF.

The chain couples TRBV4-3 to TRBJ2-7; D possibly corresponds to TRBD2 (6 bases). Trimming took 0 bases from V and 2 from J, leaving 8 bases between them. The CDR3 is 14 residues long. Germline assignment: CDR1 LGHNA and CDR2 YSLEER. DNA of the CDR3: TGCGCCAGCAGCCAAGAGGAGGGAGCCTACGAGCAGTACTTC. It encodes CASSQEEGAYEQYF.

Comments on this clone: Germline and junction disagree at one end, which may indicate a read error. The CDR3, as DNA: TGCGCCAGCAGCTCGGTCCCAACAGGGGGCTATAATTCACTCCTCCACTTT. This gives the protein CASSSVPTGGYNSLLHF. V usage is TRBV5-1 and J usage is TRBJ1-6, with 9 bases matching TRBD1. The CDR3 covers 17 residues. Germline CDR1 and CDR2: SGHRS and YFSETQ. Full variable domain (outside the CDR3, taken from reference TRBV5-1 and TRBJ1-6): KAGVTQTPRYLIKTRGQQVTLSCSPISGHRSVSWYQQTPGQGLQFLFEYFSETQRNKGNFPGRFSGRQFSNSRSEMNVSTLELGDSALYLCASSSVPTGGYNSLLHFGNGTRLTVT.

A word on this clone: This same CDR3 is encoded by further DNA sequences in the sample. The J gene is TRBJ1-2, the V gene TRBV6-1, with D maybe TRBD1 (5 bases). This CDR3 spans 16 amino acids. Germline values: CDR1 MNHNS, CDR2 SASEGT. V dropped 3 bases and J dropped 0 bases, with 14 bases sitting between them. The CDR3 sequence is CASSDRGGQANYGYTF. The CDR3, as DNA: TGTGCCAGCAGTGACCGAGGTGGACAAGCTAACTATGGCTACACCTTC.

Of note for this clone: One end of the junction fails to match germline, which may point to a read error. The rearrangement uses TRBV7-9 and TRBJ1-2, with D hard to call. Germline V gene sequence: CDR1 SEHNR, CDR2 FQNEAQ (reference sequence). The CDR3 loop spans 17 amino acids. Here the CDR3 reads CSSSSHLAHPRGYGYTF. The CDR3, as DNA: TGTTCCAGCAGCTCTCACCTTGCCCACCCGCGTGGCTATGGCTACACCTTC. Full variable domain (missing parts from reference TRBV7-9 and TRBJ1-2): DTGVSQNPRHKITKRGQNVTFRCDPISEHNRLYWYRQTLGQGPEFLTYFQNEAQLEKSRLLSDRFSAERPKGSFSTLEIQRTEQGDSAMYLCSSSSHLAHPRGYGYTFGSGTRLTVV.

In this sample, this clone turned up a few times. The CDR3 DNA is TGCGCCAGCAGCTTGGAGGGGCGGGGCATTGGAACAGATACGCAGTATTTT. Protein: CASSLEGRGIGTDTQYF. This chain connects TRBV5-1 to TRBJ2-3; TRBD2 might be the D (6 bases). This CDR3 contains 17 residues. Per germline, CDR1 SGHRS and CDR2 YFSETQ. V was clipped by 0 bases and J by 3 bases, with 17 bases between them.

The chain couples TRBV27 to TRBJ1-1; TRBD1 agrees at 8 bases. The germline gives CDR1 MNHEY, CDR2 SMNVEV (reference sequence). The V and J ends lost 9 bases and 3 bases, in that order; junction bases with no gene match: 6. The CDR3 contains 13 residues. The CDR3 sequence: CASRRGLYTEAFF. CDR3 DNA sequence: TGTGCCAGTCGCAGGGGGCTGTACACTGAAGCTTTCTTT.

V gene TRBV5-1 combines with J gene TRBJ1-1, with 8 bases fitting TRBD1. Looked up from germline, CDR1 is SGHRS and CDR2 is YFSETQ. The CDR3 runs 16 residues. The V and J ends lost 0 bases and 2 bases, in that order; junction bases with no gene match: 6. The CDR3 coding sequence is TGCGCCAGCAGCTTGGCCGTTGGACAGGGAAACACTGAAGCTTTCTTT. Protein product: CASSLAVGQGNTEAFF.

This clone was seen only a few times. Germline and junction disagree at one end, which may indicate a read error. This rearrangement joins TRBV7-9 to TRBJ1-1, with TRBD1 as a possible D gene (5 bases). Germline lookup yields CDR1 SEHNR and CDR2 FQNEAQ (reference sequence). The CDR3 consists of 12 residues. The DNA for the CDR3 is TGTTCCAGCAGCTTAGGGGAGACTGAAGCTTTCTTT. Amino acids: CSSSLGETEAFF.

The chain carries TRBV29-1 and TRBJ2-5; the D gene is possibly TRBD2 (6 bases). The tail of the sequence fits TRBJ2-7 better, so the J call may be wrong. The germline V gene has CDR1 SQVTM and CDR2 ANQGSEA. The length of the CDR3 is 13 residues. CDR3 in DNA: TGCAGCACCCTGGGCCCAACGGGGGACGAGCAGTACTTC. Translating it yields CSTLGPTGDEQYF.

The chain couples TRBV6-5 to TRBJ2-7; D gene uncertain. V dropped 5 bases and J dropped 5 bases, with 10 bases sitting between them. The CDR3 spans 12 residues. In germline, CDR1 is MNHEY, CDR2 SVGAGI. CDR3 residues: CASSRLDNEQYF. CDR3 DNA: TGTGCCAGCAGTCGCCTCGACAACGAGCAGTACTTC.

The chain joins TRBV5-4 to TRBJ2-3, with 7 bases identical to TRBD1. The CDR3 has 14 residues. V lost 1 base and J lost 5; bases outside the gene matches: 4. Germline V lookup: CDR1 SGHNT, CDR2 YYREEE (reference sequence). Written as DNA, the CDR3 is TGTGCCAGCAGCTTGAAGGGGGCTGGAGATACGCAGTATTTT. Amino acids: CASSLKGAGDTQYF.

This clone was detected only a few times. The CDR3 sequence is CASSPDSTDTQYF. The CDR3 region has the DNA TGTGCCAGCAGCCCAGACAGTACAGATACGCAGTATTTT. The rearrangement joins TRBV13 to TRBJ2-3; D possibly corresponds to TRBD1 (5 bases). The CDR3 totals 13 residues. Germline CDR1 is PRHDT and CDR2 is FYEKMQ (reference sequence). Deletions cut 5 bases from V and 3 bases from J, with 9 bases between. Full variable domain (missing parts from reference TRBV13 and TRBJ2-3): AAGVIQSPRHLIKEKRETATLKCYPIPRHDTVYWYQQGPGQDPQFLISFYEKMQSDKGSIPDRFSAQQFSDYHSELNMSSLELGDSALYFCASSPDSTDTQYFGPGTRLTVL.

The genes are TRBV5-6 and TRBJ1-1, with D perhaps TRBD1 (5 bases). Germline CDR1 is SGHDT and CDR2 is YYEEEE. The CDR3 length is 17 residues. The V end lost 3 bases, the J end lost 6 bases, and 24 bases lay between the germline ends. CDR3 in amino acids: CASSYWGTKRGGSEAFF. CDR3 nucleotides: TGTGCCAGCAGCTACTGGGGGACGAAGAGGGGAGGCTCTGAAGCTTTCTTT.

J is TRBJ2-3 and V is TRBV7-3, with TRBD2 as a possible D gene (6 bases). The germline V and J ends were trimmed by 3 bases and 2 bases, with 12 bases remaining between them. Germline CDR1 is SGHTA and CDR2 is FQGTGA. The CDR3 extends over 15 amino acids. CDR3 sequence (DNA): TGTGCCAGCAGCTTCGTCGGCGGGGTCACAGATACGCAGTATTTT. As protein: CASSFVGGVTDTQYF.

The V gene is TRBV4-3, the J gene TRBJ1-5, with D maybe TRBD1 (5 bases). Germline CDR1 reads LGHNA; CDR2 reads YSLEER. There are 22 residues in the CDR3. V was trimmed by 1 base and J by 0 bases, leaving 28 bases between them. CDR3 protein: CASSQGRGATEFLGNSNQPQHF. The DNA of the CDR3 is TGCGCCAGCAGCCAAGGGAGGGGAGCGACGGAATTTTTGGGAAATAGCAATCAGCCCCAGCATTTT.

The chain is built from TRBV19 and TRBJ1-4, with 7 bases lining up with TRBD1. The junction had 8 bases not matched to a gene; V was cut back by 5 bases and J by 5 bases. Germline V lookup: CDR1 LNHDA, CDR2 SQIVND (reference sequence). The CDR3 consists of 15 residues. CDR3 region: CASSWGDSTNEKLFF. The CDR3 DNA follows: TGTGCCAGTAGTTGGGGGGACAGCACGAATGAAAAACTGTTTTTT.